This T cell receptor beta chain was found in a study of T cell repertoires in cytomegalovirus infection. V was cut by 0 bases and J by 3 bases, with 13 bases left in between. This CDR3 comprises 15 residues. The germline CDR1 and CDR2 sequences are SGDLS and YYNGEE. Comments on this clonotype: Its antigen is unknown.

TCRdb reanalysed the reads using MiXCR and keeps one entry per CDR3 protein. The sample lists 300,000 or so distinct CDR3 sequences, over 20% occurring once. Whole-study results and caveats: In two of eight donors, the top clonotype was HLA-C-restricted CMV-specific.

Sequencing used PBMCs. The J gene is TRBJ2-7, the V gene TRBV9; possibly TRBD1 for D (6 bases). This clonotype originated in a human donor in good health (CMV status not recorded). Some clones in this sample may be carry-over from other donors' samples. CDR3 coding DNA: TGTGCCAGCAGCGTAGCCCCGGGACAAATCTACGAGCAGTACTTC. Protein product: CASSVAPGQIYEQYF.